Listed below are T cell receptor beta chains from one sample, sequenced in a study of blood T cell repertoires in COVID-19. Method: immunoSEQ multiplex PCR; TCRdb's copy keeps in-frame clones and lacks some. Among 250,000 to 300,000 clones listed, around 85% were seen once. The sample consisted of peripheral blood. These receptors all come from a woman in her twenties or thirties with COVID-19, enrolled during active disease. Both conserved end residues are part of each CDR3. Expanded clones get a size class; other rows say once, few or many, or leave the size out.

CDR3 length | J gene | V gene | clone size | CDR3 protein
13 | TRBJ2-1 | TRBV6-5 | NA | CATAWTAYNEQFF
15 | TRBJ2-3 | TRBV6-6 | NA | CASSIQRGGPDTQYF
14 | TRBJ1-2 | TRBV7-9 | NA | CASSPAGPLDGYTF
12 | TRBJ2-1 | TRBV7-9 | few | CASSVTSKEQFF
15 | TRBJ2-7 | TRBV23-1 | NA | CASSHGTASSYEQYF
17 | TRBJ2-1 | TRBV13 | NA | CASSLDRDLAGANEQFF
14 | TRBJ2-3 | TRBV11-2 | NA | CASSPDGGTDTQYF
15 | TRBJ2-2 | TRBV3-1/TRBV3-2 | NA | CASSQGGVVPGELFF
16 | TRBJ2-3 | TRBV10-3 | NA | CAISESRTGRTDTQYF
15 | TRBJ1-3 | TRBV27 | NA | CASSLRGSPGNTIYF
15 | TRBJ2-3 | TRBV5-5 | once | CASSLGAGEWDTQYF
17 | TRBJ1-1 | TRBV21-1 | NA | CASSKAGGGCSFTEAFF
12 | TRBJ2-1 | TRBV6-5 | NA | CASRPQGYEQFF
17 | TRBJ1-6 | TRBV27 | NA | CASSTLPSTSWAAPLHF
15 | TRBJ2-1 | TRBV4-1 | NA | CASSQDGSGAAGQFF
16 | TRBJ2-7 | TRBV7-9 | NA | CASSLTPGDGSYEQYF
12 | TRBJ1-2 | TRBV7-6 | NA | CASSEQGIGYTF
15 | TRBJ2-1 | TRBV5-1 | NA | CASSLEQYSYNEQFF
11 | TRBJ2-7 | TRBV12-3/TRBV12-4 | NA | CASAETYEQYF
14 | TRBJ2-2 | TRBV11-3 | NA | CASSTRGEAGELFF
16 | TRBJ2-3 | TRBV24-1 | NA | CATSDPKRGSTDTQYF
15 | TRBJ1-1 | TRBV15 | NA | CATSFSRSWDTEAFF
15 | TRBJ2-5 | TRBV27 | NA | CASSKSGGGIETQYF
16 | TRBJ2-5 | TRBV4-2 | NA | CASSQEVLGPKETQYF
11 | TRBJ1-5 | TRBV19 | NA | CASSVFQPQHF
18 | TRBJ1-4 | TRBV6-1 | NA | CASSDSGISGLAGEKLFF
14 | TRBJ2-4 | TRBV2 | NA | CASIAGGPENIQYF
15 | TRBJ2-7 | TRBV6-6 | NA | CASSYWPFLTYEQYF
15 | TRBJ1-5 | TRBV3-1/TRBV3-2 | NA | CASSHGDRGNQPQHF
15 | TRBJ1-1 | TRBV4-1 | NA | CASSQEWRLNTEAFF
14 | TRBJ2-7 | TRBV7-9 | NA | CASSLRTGDNEQYF
11 | TRBJ2-5 | TRBV3-1/TRBV3-2 | NA | CASSTGETQYF
15 | TRBJ2-7 | TRBV2 | NA | CASSEGGGVLYEQYF
17 | TRBJ2-4 | TRBV3-1/TRBV3-2 | NA | CASSPRYQGIAKNIQYF
16 | TRBJ2-2 | TRBV5-4 | NA | CASSTGQARNTGELFF
15 | TRBJ1-5 | TRBV28 | NA | CASSPRAGSNQPQHF
16 | TRBJ2-5 | TRBV18 | NA | CASSQDRHLLRETQYF
15 | TRBJ2-5 | TRBV5-1 | NA | CASSPRSRTQETQYF
19 | TRBJ2-7 | TRBV9 | once | CASSPDVAAGGLTSYEQYF
16 | TRBJ2-1 | TRBV9 | NA | CATAVGAGGPVNEQFF
15 | TRBJ1-3 | TRBV11-2 | NA | CASSPMRGRGNTIYF
14 | TRBJ2-3 | TRBV27 | NA | CASAESSSTDTQYF
14 | TRBJ2-7 | TRBV5-1 | NA | CASSLEGQAYEQYF
15 | TRBJ1-5 | TRBV30 | NA | CAWTVGGISNQPQHF
15 | TRBJ1-6 | TRBV27 | NA | CASSLHGQNNSPLHF
16 | TRBJ2-7 | TRBV3-1/TRBV3-2 | NA | CASSPEGGTGTPRRYF
15 | TRBJ1-1 | TRBV7-9 | NA | CASSLRTLIGTEAFF
17 | TRBJ2-1 | TRBV2 | NA | CASSDSGYLFLYNEQFF
14 | TRBJ1-1 | TRBV16 | NA | CASSQLQGPLEAFF
18 | TRBJ2-1 | TRBV11-2 | NA | CASSFRLLAGALYNEQFF
15 | TRBJ1-2 | TRBV5-5 | NA | CASSPRGGSAYGYTF